What follows is one T cell receptor (beta chain) and its context. No antigen is known for it. Looked up from germline, CDR1 is GTSNPN and CDR2 is SVGIG (reference sequence). The V and J ends lost 4 bases and 6 bases respectively, with 12 bases between them. The CDR3 is 13 amino acids. The source of the sample is a study of T cell responses to AZD1222 COVID-19 vaccine. Overall study results and limits: The donor cohort was predominantly white British with a female majority, and clonal diversity may have been underestimated. Mapped onto spike, vaccine-associated CD4 TCRs spanned it and were dominant at 160-218 and 743-854. Scientists sampled the repertoires only once the peak T cell response had passed.

Clones were sequenced by immunoSEQ multiplex PCR, and TCRdb holds only the in-frame ones, with some missing. Of 110,000 to 150,000 clones listed, approximately 95% are singletons. This receptor was taken from an adult in good health. The sample here was peripheral blood, taken on day 0 of MenACWY control vaccination. The chain combines TRBV30 with TRBJ1-4, with D possibly TRBD1 on 5 matching bases. For the CDR3, the DNA is TGTGCCTGGAATAGAGGGGCGGATGAAAAACTGTTTTTT. Translating it yields CAWNRGADEKLFF.